The rows below give T cell receptor beta chains drawn from one sample of a study of T cell responses to AZD1222 COVID-19 vaccine. Repertoires were generated with immunoSEQ multiplex PCR, while TCRdb's copy carries only in-frame clones and drops some. The sample includes some 130,000 clones, about 93% of them seen just once. The starting material was peripheral blood, obtained on day 0 of AZD1222 vaccination. Receptor source: an adult in good health. Both conserved end residues are part of each CDR3. The D gene is left open where the match is weak. Not every row has a clone size; where given, it reads once, few, many or a size class.

j_call d_call v_call clone_size cdr3_aa cdr3_nt
TRBJ2-7 TRBD1 TRBV10-3 - CAISADGQGRTYEQYF TGTGCCATCAGTGCCGATGGACAGGGAAGGACCTACGAGCAGTACTTC
TRBJ1-2 - TRBV15 once CATSSLVDPYGYTF TGTGCCACCAGCAGCCTGGTAGACCCCTATGGCTACACCTTC
TRBJ2-1 - TRBV7-9 - CASSIGQYNEQFF TGTGCCAGCAGCATCGGACAGTACAATGAGCAGTTCTTC
TRBJ1-2 - TRBV14 - CASSQWANYGYTF TGTGCCAGCAGCCAATGGGCTAACTATGGCTACACCTTC
TRBJ1-2 - TRBV11-2 few CASSPQGGPWNYGYTF TGTGCCAGCAGCCCGCAGGGAGGCCCTTGGAATTATGGCTACACCTTC
TRBJ1-2 TRBD1 TRBV29-1 - CSAEQGASYGYTF TGCAGCGCTGAACAGGGGGCCTCCTATGGCTACACCTTC
TRBJ1-1 - TRBV7-9 - CASTRDLEAFF TGTGCCAGCACCAGGGACCTTGAAGCTTTCTTT
TRBJ1-1 - TRBV19 - CASSISVRGNTEAFF TGTGCCAGTAGTATATCCGTCCGAGGGAACACTGAAGCTTTCTTT
TRBJ2-7 - TRBV7-8 - CASSSSSGQVYEQYF TGTGCCAGCAGCTCTAGCTCGGGACAAGTCTACGAGCAGTACTTC
TRBJ1-2 - TRBV4-2 - CASSQEHRERSYGYTF TGTGCCAGCAGCCAAGAACATAGGGAACGGAGCTATGGCTACACCTTC
TRBJ1-1 TRBD1 TRBV6-5 - CASTSPSTGEMAFF TGTGCCAGCACTTCACCTTCGACAGGGGAGATGGCTTTCTTT
TRBJ1-6 - TRBV5-1 - CASSLAGRSPLHF TGCGCCAGCAGCTTAGCAGGGAGGTCACCCCTCCACTTT
TRBJ1-2 TRBD1 TRBV9 - CASISQGSRGYTF TGTGCCAGCATTTCACAGGGGTCGAGAGGCTACACCTTC
TRBJ1-2 TRBD1 TRBV3-1/TRBV3-2 - CASSPWAQGATNYGYTF TGTGCCAGCAGCCCGTGGGCTCAGGGGGCGACTAACTATGGCTACACCTTC
TRBJ1-1 - TRBV6-5 - CASSLGGEGNTEAFF TGTGCCAGCAGTTTGGGGGGGGAAGGGAACACTGAAGCTTTCTTT
TRBJ1-1 - TRBV18 - CASSPREGWNTEAFF TGTGCCAGCTCACCCCGTGAAGGGTGGAACACTGAAGCTTTCTTT
TRBJ1-5 - TRBV4-1 - CASSLEKGQPQHF TGCGCCAGCAGCCTTGAAAAGGGGCAGCCCCAGCATTTT
TRBJ1-3 - TRBV5-4 - CASSLTDSGNTIYF TGTGCCAGCAGCTTGACGGACTCTGGAAACACCATATATTTT
TRBJ2-5 TRBD2 TRBV9 - CASSGSSGTSGGGETQYF TGTGCCAGCAGCGGATCCTCCGGGACTAGCGGGGGCGGAGAGACCCAGTACTTC
TRBJ2-2 - TRBV18 - CASSPPLKNTGELFF TGTGCCAGCTCACCACCACTTAAGAACACCGGGGAGCTGTTTTTT
TRBJ1-2 - TRBV25-1 - CASSDDLGFGYGYTF TGTGCCAGCAGCGACGACCTAGGATTCGGCTATGGCTACACCTTC
TRBJ1-5 - TRBV6-1 - CASSEADQPQHF TGTGCCAGCAGTGAAGCCGATCAGCCCCAGCATTTT
TRBJ2-3 TRBD2 TRBV5-1 - CASSLDIAGDTDTQYF TGCGCCAGCAGCTTGGATATAGCGGGGGACACAGATACGCAGTATTTT